This T cell receptor beta chain is from a study of Ad26.COV2.S vaccination and SARS-CoV-2 variants. Study summary: Among those in the COV1001 Ad26.COV2.S trial arm was the donor. The study gave Ad26.COV2.S intramuscularly, once or twice 56 days apart. Whole-study findings and limits: Researchers cautioned that TCR breadth and depth analyses may have underestimated total T cell responses.

Produced via immunoSEQ multiplex PCR; TCRdb's table is partial and in-frame only. This sample has 300,000 to 350,000 clones, with around 84% found just once. This clone showed up just once. The antigen remains unidentified. CDR1 and CDR2 (germline): SGHRS, YFSETQ. This CDR3 is 18 amino acids long. V lost 4 bases to trimming and J lost 1 base, with 23 bases between them. Documented treatment: roughly 18 received Ad26.COV2.S at low or high dose, single or two shots; roughly five received placebo; per-sample allocation not given. The study sampled participants on day 63 after the first vaccine or placebo injection. In the vaccine, an Ad26 vector expressed the SARS-CoV-2 spike of the Wuhan strain.

Sequencing used peripheral blood, obtained in a trial of Ad26.COV2.S vaccine versus placebo. The clonotype originates from a person aged 18-65 years who received the Ad26.COV2.S COVID-19 vaccine or a placebo. The J gene is TRBJ2-5, the V gene TRBV5-1; D perhaps matches TRBD2 (5 bases). The CDR3 sequence: CASSRLPASTRFQETQYF. CDR3 bases: TGCGCCAGCAGCCGACTCCCCGCTAGCACCCGGTTCCAAGAGACCCAGTACTTC.